The 28 T cell receptor beta chains below all came from one sample that was sequenced in a study of regulatory T cells in long-lasting Graves disease. Sample time point: newly diagnosed GD, antithyroid drugs for less than 3 months. The TCR library was prepared using RNA isolated from PBMCs. The TCR beta library used iRepertoire HTBI primers with Arm-PCR amplification of CDR3. MiXCR, run by TCRdb on the multiplex PCR reads, gives a single entry per CDR3 protein. The profile covers 530,000 or so distinct CDR3 sequences, with about 16% appearing a single time and 12% taken by the ten largest. This same sample was also taken into another study, of T cells in Graves' hyperthyroidism and ophthalmopathy.

The material sequenced was peripheral blood mononuclear cells (PBMCs), taken at new diagnosis, from a patient treated with antithyroid drugs. The source of these receptors is a man younger than 30 with Graves disease.

This clonotype was seen more than once but under ten times. J is TRBJ2-1 and V is TRBV4-1, with D hard to call. This CDR3 comprises 17 residues. CDR1 MGHRA and CDR2 YSYEKL come from the germline V gene. Deletions cut 0 bases from V and 0 bases from J, with 12 bases between. The CDR3 DNA reads as TGCGCCAGCAGCCAAGAGGGTAGTGCGAGCTCCTACAATGAGCAGTTCTTC. This translates into CASSQEGSASSYNEQFF.

This clonotype has ten or more counts. V gene TRBV20-1 combines with J gene TRBJ1-1, with D perhaps TRBD1 (5 bases). CDR3 length: 16 residues. V shed 0 bases and J shed 1 base, with 15 bases lying between them. The germline V gene encodes CDR1 DFQATT and CDR2 SNEGSKA (reference sequence). The CDR3 nucleotides are TGCAGTGCTAGAGATCTAGGGCAGGGCCCGAACACTGAAGCTTTCTTT. Translated, it gives CSARDLGQGPNTEAFF.

This clonotype was detected ten times or more. The genes are TRBV7-8 and TRBJ2-5, with no clear D. Germline V lookup: CDR1 SGHVS, CDR2 FQNEAQ. CDR3 length: 14 residues. The V end was cut by 3 bases, the J end by 1 base, with 9 bases between. The CDR3 region has the DNA TGTGCCAGCAGCTTTAGTGGGATCCAAGAGACCCAGTACTTC. Its translation is CASSFSGIQETQYF.

This clonotype has a handful of counts. V is TRBV25-1 and J is TRBJ2-1; 11 positions agree with TRBD1. Trimming at V came to 1 base and at J to 2 bases, leaving 4 bases not matched to a gene. Germline lookup yields CDR1 MGHDK and CDR2 SYGVNS. This CDR3 has 17 amino acids. CDR3 loop: CASSESPGQGAYNEQFF. The CDR3 nucleotides are TGTGCCAGCAGTGAATCACCGGGACAGGGGGCCTACAATGAGCAGTTCTTC.

The J gene is TRBJ1-5, the V gene TRBV24-1; 7 nucleotides line up with TRBD1. Germline CDR1 is KGHDR and CDR2 is SFDVKD. J gave up 2 bases and V 4 bases, and 4 bases lay outside the gene matches. The CDR3 extends over 15 amino acids. CDR3 residues: CATSDRGQGNQPQHF. For the CDR3, the DNA is TGTGCCACCAGTGACCGAGGACAGGGCAATCAGCCCCAGCATTTT.

About this clonotype itself: This clone may be a read error of a much larger clone one base away. The chain is built from TRBV30 and TRBJ2-4; 8 positions agree with TRBD2. Germline CDR1 GTSNPN, CDR2 SVGIG (reference sequence). This CDR3 region has 18 residues. V shed 4 bases and J 0 bases; nucleotides not matched to a gene: 14. CDR3 residues: CAWTPLGLAGVAKNIQYF. CDR3 nucleotides: TGTGCCTGGACCCCTTTGGGGCTAGCGGGTGTAGCCAAAAACATTCAGTACTTC.

This clonotype was recorded many times. The chain employs TRBV12-3 or TRBV12-4 and TRBJ2-5, with a weak D call TRBD1 (6 bases). V was shortened by 4 bases and J by 0 bases, with 9 bases between the two germline ends. The CDR3 is 14 residues long. CDR3 nucleotide sequence: TGTGCCAGCAGTTCCAGGGGTTACCAAGAGACCCAGTACTTC. The encoded protein is CASSSRGYQETQYF.

The J gene is TRBJ2-3, the V gene TRBV5-1; perhaps TRBD1 as D (6 bases). The J call is uncertain, as TRBJ2-5 better fits the DNA end. Germline V gives CDR1 SGHRS, CDR2 YFSETQ. This CDR3 has 16 amino acids. Here the CDR3 reads CASSLANTGQLGTQYF. CDR3 nucleotide sequence: TGCGCCAGCAGCTTGGCAAACACAGGGCAGTTAGGGACCCAGTACTTC.

This clonotype came up a few times. V is TRBV27 and J is TRBJ2-7; a possible D gene is TRBD1 (6 bases). The CDR3 runs to 13 residues. V gave up 0 bases and J gave up 6 bases, with 9 bases separating them. Per germline, CDR1 MNHEY and CDR2 SMNVEV (reference sequence). DNA of the CDR3: TGTGCCAGCAGTTTATCCACAGGGAGCGAGCAGTACTTC. Amino acids: CASSLSTGSEQYF.

V is TRBV19 and J is TRBJ2-3, with 9 bases identical to TRBD1. The CDR3 spans 16 residues. J gave up 4 bases and V 6 bases, and 11 bases lay outside the gene matches. Looked up from germline, CDR1 is LNHDA and CDR2 is SQIVND (reference sequence). CDR3 sequence reads: CASSKSGTGKSDTQYF. In DNA, the CDR3 is TGTGCCAGTAGCAAATCGGGGACAGGGAAGTCAGATACGCAGTATTTT.

The chain employs TRBV19 and TRBJ2-7, with D unresolved. Looked up from germline, CDR1 is LNHDA and CDR2 is SQIVND (reference sequence). The CDR3 has 14 residues. Trimming cost V 6 bases and J 5 bases, with 17 bases left between them. CDR3 in amino acids: CASSPGRQPHEQYF. The CDR3 DNA follows: TGTGCCAGTAGCCCCGGACGGCAACCACACGAGCAGTACTTC.

This clonotype was seen many times. J is TRBJ2-1 and V is TRBV18; TRBD1 aligns across 8 bases. The CDR3 totals 14 residues. Germline CDR1 is KGHSH and CDR2 is LQKENI. J lost 7 bases, V lost 3 bases, and 5 bases had no gene match. The CDR3: CASSPTGAGNEQFF. The CDR3 nucleotides read TGTGCCAGCTCACCGACAGGGGCGGGAAATGAGCAGTTCTTC.

The genes are TRBV19 and TRBJ2-1; weak D call: TRBD1 (6 bases). This CDR3 is 14 amino acids long. Germline V CDR1 and CDR2: LNHDA, SQIVND (reference sequence). V lost 10 bases to trimming and J lost 4 bases, with 17 bases between them. In nucleotides, the CDR3 is TGTGCCACCTCGTGGGGGCTAGAGTACAATGAGCAGTTCTTC. Residues: CATSWGLEYNEQFF.

This clonotype was seen only a few times. The chain carries TRBV7-9 and TRBJ2-7, with D possibly being TRBD1 or TRBD2 (5 bases each). The germline gives CDR1 SEHNR, CDR2 FQNEAQ (reference sequence). V gave up 5 bases and J gave up 5 bases, with 22 bases separating them. The CDR3 has 16 amino acids. This CDR3 is CASSPHRGDMLHEQYF. The CDR3 DNA follows: TGTGCCAGCAGCCCCCACCGAGGGGATATGCTCCACGAGCAGTACTTC.

This clonotype was seen more than once but under ten times. The chain has TRBV10-3 and TRBJ2-7; D is unclear. Germline CDR1 is ENHRY and CDR2 is SYGVKD. The V and J ends lost 4 bases and 2 bases respectively, with 6 bases between them. The CDR3 extends over 12 amino acids. In DNA, the CDR3 is TGTGCCATCAGTGGGCAGCCCTACGAGCAGTACTTC. It translates to CAISGQPYEQYF.

The rearrangement uses TRBV15 and TRBJ2-3; 9 bases match TRBD2. The CDR3 extends over 14 amino acids. J lost 4 bases, V lost 2 bases, and 1 base had no gene match. Germline assignment: CDR1 LNHNV and CDR2 YYDKDF (reference sequence). DNA of the CDR3: TGTGCCACCAGCAGACAGCGGGAGGCAGATACGCAGTATTTT. Protein: CATSRQREADTQYF.

The J gene is TRBJ2-1, the V gene TRBV7-2; TRBD1 matches at 8 bases. The CDR3 has 15 amino acids. Trimming cost V 5 bases and J 2 bases; bases outside gene matches: 5. Germline V gene data show CDR1 as SGHTA and CDR2 as FQGNSA. The chain's CDR3 is CASSAPQGAYNEQFF. The CDR3 nucleotides read TGTGCCAGCAGCGCCCCACAGGGGGCCTACAATGAGCAGTTCTTC.

The chain couples TRBV9 to TRBJ2-1; D is unresolved. The CDR3 loop spans 13 amino acids. In germline, CDR1 is SGDLS, CDR2 YYNGEE. V was pared by 0 bases and J by 9 bases, with 10 bases between. The CDR3 bases are TGTGCCAGCAGCGTAGCTGACGGCGGTGAGCAGTTCTTC. It encodes CASSVADGGEQFF.

A word on this clonotype: Mismatch with germline at one junction end may stem from a read error. V usage is TRBV5-1 and J usage is TRBJ2-1, with D perhaps given as TRBD1 or TRBD2 (5 bases each). The CDR3 totals 14 residues. The V gene's germline CDR1 is SGHRS and CDR2 YFSETQ. The CDR3 nucleotides are TGTGCCAGCAGCCGAGCCTTGGGGGACAATGAGCAGTTCTTC. Amino acids: CASSRALGDNEQFF. The whole variable domain, remainder taken from reference TRBV5-1 and TRBJ2-1, is KAGVTQTPRYLIKTRGQQVTLSCSPISGHRSVSWYQQTPGQGLQFLFEYFSETQRNKGNFPGRFSGRQFSNSRSEMNVSTLELGDSALYLCASSRALGDNEQFFGPGTRLTVL.

This clonotype has a handful of counts. The chain joins TRBV5-1 to TRBJ2-5; possible D gene TRBD1, 6 bases. V lost 4 bases to trimming and J lost 3 bases, with 13 bases between them. Germline V CDR1 and CDR2: SGHRS, YFSETQ. This CDR3 comprises 14 residues. CDR3 in DNA: TGCGCCAGCAGCGCTGGACAGTTAGAAGAGACCCAGTACTTC. Amino acids: CASSAGQLEETQYF.

This clonotype came up many times. The chain joins TRBV13 to TRBJ2-7, with 9 bases identical to TRBD1. CDR1 and CDR2 (germline): PRHDT, FYEKMQ (reference sequence). The CDR3 contains 17 residues. V was pared by 1 base and J by 5 bases, with 12 bases of the junction left unmatched. The CDR3 loop reads CASSLEQQQGAYHEQYF. In nucleotides, the CDR3 is TGTGCCAGCAGCTTAGAACAGCAACAGGGGGCGTATCACGAGCAGTACTTC. Looking up the rest from reference TRBV13 and TRBJ2-7 gives the full variable domain: AAGVIQSPRHLIKEKRETATLKCYPIPRHDTVYWYQQGPGQDPQFLISFYEKMQSDKGSIPDRFSAQQFSDYHSELNMSSLELGDSALYFCASSLEQQQGAYHEQYFGPGTRLTVT.

Many counts were recorded for this clonotype. The V gene is TRBV6-1, the J gene TRBJ2-3; possible D gene TRBD1, 5 bases. Per the germline V gene, CDR1 is MNHNS and CDR2 is SASEGT. CDR3 length: 19 residues. V was trimmed by 6 bases and J by 0 bases, leaving 25 bases between them. In DNA form, the CDR3 reads TGTGCCAGCAGGTCCTGGGGCCAGAACCCCGTTGCTAGCACAGATACGCAGTATTTT. Amino acid sequence: CASRSWGQNPVASTDTQYF.

The chain uses TRBV9 and TRBJ2-2, with 7 bases identical to TRBD1. The CDR3 length is 15 residues. V was pared by 5 bases and J by 4 bases, with 8 bases of the junction left unmatched. CDR1 and CDR2 from the germline V gene are SGDLS and YYNGEE. CDR3 in amino acids: CASRQTGLSTGELFF. CDR3 sequence (DNA): TGTGCCAGCAGACAGACAGGGCTGAGCACCGGGGAGCTGTTTTTT.

Many counts were recorded for this clonotype. The chain combines TRBV6-9 with TRBJ2-5, with a tentative D call TRBD1 (5 bases). Germline V gene data show CDR1 as MNHGY and CDR2 as SVAAGI. The CDR3 has 14 residues. The V end lost 4 bases, the J end lost 3 bases, and 12 bases lay between the germline ends. The chain's CDR3 is CASSFLDTKETQYF. The DNA of the CDR3 is TGTGCCAGCAGTTTTTTGGACACGAAAGAGACCCAGTACTTC.

This clonotype was recorded at least ten times. V is TRBV11-2 and J is TRBJ1-5, with D unresolved. CDR3 length: 14 amino acids. Trimming shortened V by 4 bases and J by 0 bases, and 7 bases separated the two germline ends. From germline, CDR1 is SGHAT and CDR2 FQNNGV. DNA for the CDR3: TGTGCCAGCAGCTCTCAGGTTAGCAATCAGCCCCAGCATTTT. Amino acid sequence: CASSSQVSNQPQHF. Full variable domain (rest looked up from reference TRBV11-2 and TRBJ1-5): EAGVAQSPRYKIIEKRQSVAFWCNPISGHATLYWYQQILGQGPKLLIQFQNNGVVDDSQLPKDRFSAERLKGVDSTLKIQPAKLEDSAVYLCASSSQVSNQPQHFGDGTRLSIL.

This clonotype was found many times. The J gene is TRBJ1-1, the V gene TRBV3-1; D gene unclear. Per the germline V gene, CDR1 is LGHDT and CDR2 is YNNKEL (reference sequence). CDR3 length: 14 residues. Trimming took off 1 base at V and 0 bases at J, with 6 bases between the two ends. The CDR3 DNA is TGTGCCAGCAGCCAAGTAGGATTGAACACTGAAGCTTTCTTT. This translates into CASSQVGLNTEAFF. Full variable domain (remainder filled in from reference TRBV3-1 and TRBJ1-1): DTAVSQTPKYLVTQMGNDKSIKCEQNLGHDTMYWYKQDSKKFLKIMFSYNNKELIINETVPNRFSPKSPDKAHLNLHINSLELGDSAVYFCASSQVGLNTEAFFGQGTRLTVV.

In its sample, this clonotype was seen a few times. The chain employs TRBV6-5 and TRBJ2-1, with D maybe TRBD1 (6 bases). The germline CDR1 and CDR2 sequences are MNHEY and SVGAGI. This CDR3 contains 17 residues. Between the trimmed V and J ends, which lost 1 base and 8 bases, there was a span of 21 bases. CDR3 sequence (DNA): TGTGCCAGCAGTTACTATGTTGCAGGGGAGCTCCCTTATGAGCAGTTCTTC. Its protein is CASSYYVAGELPYEQFF.

This clonotype occurred a few times. The rearrangement joins TRBV28 to TRBJ1-4; D gene unclear. Trimming shortened V by 1 base and J by 5 bases, and 8 bases separated the two germline ends. Germline V CDR1 and CDR2: MDHEN, SYDVKM. The CDR3 is made up of 14 amino acids. DNA for the CDR3: TGTGCCAGCAGTTTATTGGCCGAAAATGAAAAACTGTTTTTT. Translating gives CASSLLAENEKLFF.